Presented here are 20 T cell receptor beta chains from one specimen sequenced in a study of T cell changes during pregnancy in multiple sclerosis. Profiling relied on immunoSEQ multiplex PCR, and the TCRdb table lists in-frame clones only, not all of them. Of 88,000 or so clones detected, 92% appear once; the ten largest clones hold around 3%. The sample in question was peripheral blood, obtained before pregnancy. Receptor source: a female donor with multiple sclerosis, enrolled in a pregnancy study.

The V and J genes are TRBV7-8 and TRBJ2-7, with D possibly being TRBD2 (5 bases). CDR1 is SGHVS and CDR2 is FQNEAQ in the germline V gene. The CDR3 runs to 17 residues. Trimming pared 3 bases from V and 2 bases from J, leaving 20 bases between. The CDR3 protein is CASSFRRSQSGTYEQYF. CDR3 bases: TGTGCCAGCAGCTTTAGGAGAAGCCAGAGCGGAACCTACGAGCAGTACTTC.

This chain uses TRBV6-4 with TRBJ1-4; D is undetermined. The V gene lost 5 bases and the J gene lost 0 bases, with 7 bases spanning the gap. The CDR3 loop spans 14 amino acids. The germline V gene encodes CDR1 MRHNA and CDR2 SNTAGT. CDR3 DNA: TGTGCCAGCAGTCCTGAGGCAACTAATGAAAAACTGTTTTTT. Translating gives CASSPEATNEKLFF.

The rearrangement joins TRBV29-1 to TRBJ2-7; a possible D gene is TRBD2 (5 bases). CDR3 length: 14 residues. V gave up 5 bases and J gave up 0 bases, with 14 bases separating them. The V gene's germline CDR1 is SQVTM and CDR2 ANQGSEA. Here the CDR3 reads CSVRSGPPSYEQYF. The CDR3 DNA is TGCAGCGTTAGGAGCGGTCCGCCCTCCTACGAGCAGTACTTC.

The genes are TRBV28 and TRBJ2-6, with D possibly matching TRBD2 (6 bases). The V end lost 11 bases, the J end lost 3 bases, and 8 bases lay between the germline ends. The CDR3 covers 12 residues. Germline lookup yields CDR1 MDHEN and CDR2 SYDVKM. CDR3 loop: CALRDGANVLTF. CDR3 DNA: TGTGCCCTGCGGGATGGGGCCAACGTCCTGACTTTC.

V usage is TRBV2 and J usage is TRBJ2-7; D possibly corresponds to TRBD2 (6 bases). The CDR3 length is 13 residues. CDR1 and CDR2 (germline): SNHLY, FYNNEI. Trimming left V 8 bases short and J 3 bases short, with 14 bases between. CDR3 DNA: TGTGCCAGCCGGGACTCTTTTTTCTACGAGCAGTACTTC. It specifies CASRDSFFYEQYF.

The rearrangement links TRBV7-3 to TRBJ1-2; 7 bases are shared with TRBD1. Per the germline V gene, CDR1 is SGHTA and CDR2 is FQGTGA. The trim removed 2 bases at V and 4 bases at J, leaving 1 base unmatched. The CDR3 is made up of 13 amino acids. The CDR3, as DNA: TGTGCCAGCAGCTTAGGGACAGCCTATGGCTACACCTTC. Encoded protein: CASSLGTAYGYTF.

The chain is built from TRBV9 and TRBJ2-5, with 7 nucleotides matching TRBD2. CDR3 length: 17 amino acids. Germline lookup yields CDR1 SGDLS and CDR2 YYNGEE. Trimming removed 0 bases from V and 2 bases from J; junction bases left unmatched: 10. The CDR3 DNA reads TGTGCCAGCAGCGTAGCGGGGTATGGGCGGGAGCAAGAGACCCAGTACTTC. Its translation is CASSVAGYGREQETQYF.

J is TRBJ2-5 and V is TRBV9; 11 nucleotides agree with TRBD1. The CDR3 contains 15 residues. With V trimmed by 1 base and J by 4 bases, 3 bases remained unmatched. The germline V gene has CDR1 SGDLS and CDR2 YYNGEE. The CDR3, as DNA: TGTGCCAGCAGCGTATCTGGGACAGGGGGAGAGACCCAGTACTTC. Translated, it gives CASSVSGTGGETQYF.

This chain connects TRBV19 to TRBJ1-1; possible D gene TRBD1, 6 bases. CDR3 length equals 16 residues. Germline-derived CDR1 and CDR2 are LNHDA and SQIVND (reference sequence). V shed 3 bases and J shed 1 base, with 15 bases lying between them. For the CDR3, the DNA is TGTGCCAGTAGTATCTTTTCAGGGGAGGGGAACACTGAAGCTTTCTTT. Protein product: CASSIFSGEGNTEAFF.

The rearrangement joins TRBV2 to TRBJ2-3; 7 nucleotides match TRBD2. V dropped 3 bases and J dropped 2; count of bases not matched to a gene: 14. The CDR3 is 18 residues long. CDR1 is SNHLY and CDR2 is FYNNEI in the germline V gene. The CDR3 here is CASSDPAASGAVTDTQYF. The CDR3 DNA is TGTGCCAGCAGTGACCCCGCGGCTAGCGGAGCTGTCACAGATACGCAGTATTTT.

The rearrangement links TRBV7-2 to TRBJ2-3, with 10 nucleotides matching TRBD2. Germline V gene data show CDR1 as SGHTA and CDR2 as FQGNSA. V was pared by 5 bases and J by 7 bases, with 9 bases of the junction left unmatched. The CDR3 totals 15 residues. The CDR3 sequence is CASSGGTSARNTQYF. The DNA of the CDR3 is TGTGCCAGCAGCGGTGGGACTAGCGCCCGAAATACGCAGTATTTT. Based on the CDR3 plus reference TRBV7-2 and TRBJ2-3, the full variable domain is GAGVSQSPSNKVTEKGKDVELRCDPISGHTALYWYRQSLGQGLEFLIYFQGNSAPDKSGLPSDRFSAERTGGSVSTLTIQRTQQEDSAVYLCASSGGTSARNTQYFGPGTRLTVL.

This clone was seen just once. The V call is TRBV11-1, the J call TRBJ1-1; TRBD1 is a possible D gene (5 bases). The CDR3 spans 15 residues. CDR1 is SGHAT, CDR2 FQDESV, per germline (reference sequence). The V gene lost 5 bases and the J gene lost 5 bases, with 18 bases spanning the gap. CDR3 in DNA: TGTGCCAGCAGCGACTCGTGGGGGGTAGGGACTGAAGCTTTCTTT. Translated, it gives CASSDSWGVGTEAFF.

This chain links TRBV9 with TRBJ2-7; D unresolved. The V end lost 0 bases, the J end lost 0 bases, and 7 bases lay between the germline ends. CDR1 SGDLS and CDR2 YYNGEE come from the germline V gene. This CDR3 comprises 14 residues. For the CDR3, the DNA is TGTGCCAGCAGCGTAGCCGGGTTCTCCTACGAGCAGTACTTC. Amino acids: CASSVAGFSYEQYF.

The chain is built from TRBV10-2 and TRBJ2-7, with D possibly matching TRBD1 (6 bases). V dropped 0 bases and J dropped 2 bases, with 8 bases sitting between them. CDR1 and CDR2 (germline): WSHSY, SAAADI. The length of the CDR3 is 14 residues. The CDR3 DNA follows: TGCGCCAGCAGTGAGTCGTGGGGGCCCTACGAGCAGTACTTC. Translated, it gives CASSESWGPYEQYF.

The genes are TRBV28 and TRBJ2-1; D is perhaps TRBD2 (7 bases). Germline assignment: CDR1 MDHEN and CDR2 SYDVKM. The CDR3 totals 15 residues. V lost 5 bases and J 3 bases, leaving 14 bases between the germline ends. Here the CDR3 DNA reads TGTGCCAGCAGTAGTCAGGGAGGGGGCTACAATGAGCAGTTCTTC. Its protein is CASSSQGGGYNEQFF.

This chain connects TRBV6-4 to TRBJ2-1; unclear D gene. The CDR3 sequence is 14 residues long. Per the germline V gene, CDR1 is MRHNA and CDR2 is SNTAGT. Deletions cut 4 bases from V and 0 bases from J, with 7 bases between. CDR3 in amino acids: CASSVESSYNEQFF. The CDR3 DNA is TGTGCCAGCAGTGTCGAGAGCTCCTACAATGAGCAGTTCTTC.

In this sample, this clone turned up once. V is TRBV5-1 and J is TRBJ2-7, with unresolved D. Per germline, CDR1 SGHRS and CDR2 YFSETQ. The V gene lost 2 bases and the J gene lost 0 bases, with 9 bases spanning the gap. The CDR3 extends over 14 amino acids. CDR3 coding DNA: TGCGCCAGCAGCTTAACTGGTCTCTCCTACGAGCAGTACTTC. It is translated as CASSLTGLSYEQYF. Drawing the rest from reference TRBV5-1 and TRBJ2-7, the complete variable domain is KAGVTQTPRYLIKTRGQQVTLSCSPISGHRSVSWYQQTPGQGLQFLFEYFSETQRNKGNFPGRFSGRQFSNSRSEMNVSTLELGDSALYLCASSLTGLSYEQYFGPGTRLTVT.

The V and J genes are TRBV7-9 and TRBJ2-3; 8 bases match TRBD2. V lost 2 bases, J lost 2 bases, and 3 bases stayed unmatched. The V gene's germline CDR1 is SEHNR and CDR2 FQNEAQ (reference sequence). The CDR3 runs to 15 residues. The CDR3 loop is CASSLSAGDTDTQYF. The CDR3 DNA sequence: TGTGCCAGCAGCTTATCAGCGGGGGACACAGATACGCAGTATTTT.

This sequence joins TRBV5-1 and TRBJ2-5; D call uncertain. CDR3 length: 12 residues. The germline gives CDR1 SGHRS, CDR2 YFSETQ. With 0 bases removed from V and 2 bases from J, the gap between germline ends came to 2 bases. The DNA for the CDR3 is TGCGCCAGCAGCTTGGTACAAGAGACCCAGTACTTC. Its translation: CASSLVQETQYF. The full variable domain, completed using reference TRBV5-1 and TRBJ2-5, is KAGVTQTPRYLIKTRGQQVTLSCSPISGHRSVSWYQQTPGQGLQFLFEYFSETQRNKGNFPGRFSGRQFSNSRSEMNVSTLELGDSALYLCASSLVQETQYFGPGTRLLVL.

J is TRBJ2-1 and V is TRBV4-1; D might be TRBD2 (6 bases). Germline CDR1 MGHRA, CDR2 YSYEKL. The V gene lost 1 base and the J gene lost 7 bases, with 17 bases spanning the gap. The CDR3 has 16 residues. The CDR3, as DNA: TGCGCCAGCAGCCAAGTTAACGGGAGACGTGGTAATGAGCAGTTCTTC. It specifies CASSQVNGRRGNEQFF.